Listed below are T cell receptor beta chains from one sample, sequenced in a study of regulatory T cells in long-lasting Graves disease. TCRdb passed the multiplex PCR reads through MiXCR, listing each CDR3 protein once. The data hold 200,000 to 300,000 distinct CDR3 sequences, with around 20% observed a single time. Sequenced here: peripheral blood mononuclear cells (PBMCs), sampled at new diagnosis, from a patient treated with antithyroid drugs. The receptors originated from a female donor with Graves disease. Each CDR3 is given with its conserved first and last residue. Each record gives: J gene, V gene, clone size, CDR3 length, D gene, CDR3 protein, CDR3 DNA. The D gene is left open where the match is weak. Not all rows give a size; the values are once, few, many and, for expanded clones, a class.

J: TRBJ2-3; V: TRBV19; size: few; length: 13; D: -; CDR3: CASSKQGSDTQYF; DNA: TGTGCCAGTAGTAAACAGGGATCAGATACGCAGTATTTT
J: TRBJ2-7; V: TRBV29-1; size: -; length: 15; D: TRBD1; CDR3: CSVDVATGVANEQYF; DNA: TGCAGCGTGGACGTTGCGACAGGGGTTGCCAACGAGCAGTACTTC
J: TRBJ2-1; V: TRBV6-2/TRBV6-3; size: few; length: 18; D: TRBD2; CDR3: CASTWTGGRRPLNNEQFF; DNA: TGTGCCAGCACATGGACGGGCGGGAGGCGCCCCCTAAACAATGAGCAGTTCTTC
J: TRBJ1-5; V: TRBV7-2; size: many; length: 14; D: -; CDR3: CASSLPGAGQPQHF; DNA: TGTGCCAGCAGCCTCCCCGGAGCAGGTCAGCCCCAGCATTTT
J: TRBJ2-6; V: TRBV7-3; size: many; length: 21; D: TRBD2; CDR3: CASSLRTSGSQERSGANVLTF; DNA: TGTGCCAGCAGCTTGAGGACTAGCGGGAGTCAAGAACGCTCTGGGGCCAACGTCCTGACTTTC
J: TRBJ2-7; V: TRBV7-9; size: many; length: 11; D: -; CDR3: CASSEYYEQYF; DNA: TGTGCCAGCAGCGAATACTACGAGCAGTACTTC
J: TRBJ2-7; V: TRBV7-6; size: many; length: 16; D: TRBD1; CDR3: CASTQWLGQATYEQYF; DNA: TGTGCCAGCACCCAATGGTTGGGACAGGCAACCTACGAGCAGTACTTC
J: TRBJ2-5; V: TRBV11-3; size: many; length: 16; D: TRBD2; CDR3: CASSSRAGSRQETQYF; DNA: TGTGCCAGCAGCTCACGAGCGGGATCCCGTCAAGAGACCCAGTACTTC
J: TRBJ1-2; V: TRBV4-1; size: -; length: 13; D: -; CDR3: CASSQEGIQGYTF; DNA: TGCGCCAGCAGCCAAGAGGGCATTCAAGGCTACACCTTC
J: TRBJ2-7; V: TRBV7-9; size: few; length: 14; D: -; CDR3: CASSSLALSYEQYF; DNA: TGTGCCAGCAGCTCCCTTGCCCTCTCCTACGAGCAGTACTTC
J: TRBJ1-2; V: TRBV11-1; size: once; length: 15; D: TRBD1; CDR3: CASSLTGVDRDGYTF; DNA: TGTGCCAGCAGCCTCACAGGGGTGGACAGGGATGGCTACACCTTC
J: TRBJ2-6; V: TRBV28; size: many; length: 17; D: TRBD1; CDR3: CASSQSRDSSGANVLTF; DNA: TGTGCCAGCAGTCAGTCCCGGGACAGCTCTGGGGCCAACGTCCTGACTTTC
J: TRBJ2-3; V: TRBV7-2; size: many; length: 14; D: -; CDR3: CASSLGPSTDTQYF; DNA: TGTGCCAGCAGCTTAGGGCCCTCCACAGATACGCAGTATTTT
J: TRBJ2-2; V: TRBV12-3/TRBV12-4; size: many; length: 15; D: TRBD1; CDR3: CASSRRTGNTGELFF; DNA: TGTGCCAGCAGTCGTCGGACAGGAAACACCGGGGAGCTGTTTTTT
J: TRBJ1-2; V: TRBV6-1; size: many; length: 15; D: -; CDR3: CASSEDTGGLDGYTF; DNA: TGTGCCAGCAGTGAGGACACCGGGGGTTTGGATGGCTACACCTTC
J: TRBJ2-6; V: TRBV7-2; size: many; length: 20; D: -; CDR3: CASSSRQGGVGNSGANVLTF; DNA: TGTGCCAGCAGCTCCCGACAGGGAGGTGTGGGGAACTCTGGGGCCAACGTCCTGACTTTC
J: TRBJ2-7; V: TRBV6-5; size: many; length: 16; D: -; CDR3: CASSYQAGINSYEQYF; DNA: TGTGCCAGCAGTTACCAGGCCGGTATTAACTCCTACGAGCAGTACTTC
J: TRBJ2-3; V: TRBV29-1; size: many; length: 13; D: -; CDR3: CSVGSSGTDTQYF; DNA: TGCAGCGTTGGGTCTAGCGGCACAGATACGCAGTATTTT
J: TRBJ2-5; V: TRBV5-1; size: -; length: 14; D: TRBD1; CDR3: CASSLGDRSETQYF; DNA: TGCGCCAGCAGCTTGGGGGACAGAAGCGAGACCCAGTACTTC
J: TRBJ2-7; V: TRBV11-2; size: many; length: 13; D: TRBD1; CDR3: CASSPDRDGEQYF; DNA: TGTGCCAGCAGCCCGGACAGGGATGGGGAGCAGTACTTC
J: TRBJ2-7; V: TRBV2; size: -; length: 14; D: -; CDR3: CASSVQAGTYEQYF; DNA: TGTGCCAGCAGTGTTCAGGCAGGGACCTACGAGCAGTACTTC
J: TRBJ2-5; V: TRBV12-3/TRBV12-4; size: many; length: 13; D: -; CDR3: CASSPTTEETQYF; DNA: TGTGCCAGCAGCCCAACTACGGAGGAGACCCAGTACTTC
J: TRBJ1-2; V: TRBV20-1; size: many; length: 12; D: TRBD1; CDR3: CSARDRGIGYTF; DNA: TGCAGTGCTAGGGACAGGGGGATCGGCTACACCTTC
J: TRBJ1-1; V: TRBV5-8; size: many; length: 15; D: -; CDR3: CASSFMGQGVTEAFF; DNA: TGTGCCAGCAGCTTCATGGGTCAGGGAGTCACTGAAGCTTTCTTT
J: TRBJ1-2; V: TRBV6-1; size: many; length: 14; D: -; CDR3: CASRVEQHAYGYTF; DNA: TGTGCCAGCAGGGTCGAACAGCATGCCTATGGCTACACCTTC
J: TRBJ2-7; V: TRBV6-1; size: many; length: 12; D: -; CDR3: CASGQGLYEQYF; DNA: TGTGCCAGCGGGCAGGGGCTCTACGAGCAGTACTTC
J: TRBJ2-5; V: TRBV20-1; size: many; length: 15; D: TRBD2; CDR3: CSAPTSGRGWETQYF; DNA: TGCAGTGCCCCGACTAGCGGGAGGGGGTGGGAGACCCAGTACTTC
J: TRBJ1-5; V: TRBV4-2; size: -; length: 17; D: -; CDR3: CASSQDPAGPSYQPQHF; DNA: TGTGCCAGCAGCCAAGATCCGGCGGGACCCTCGTATCAGCCCCAGCATTTT
J: TRBJ2-7; V: TRBV19; size: -; length: 13; D: -; CDR3: CASSPSSGGEQYF; DNA: TGTGCCAGTAGCCCCAGTTCTGGGGGAGAGCAGTACTTC
J: TRBJ2-5; V: TRBV7-2; size: -; length: 12; D: -; CDR3: CASGVIQETQYF; DNA: TGTGCCAGCGGGGTGATCCAAGAGACCCAGTACTTC
J: TRBJ1-3; V: TRBV18; size: many; length: 16; D: -; CDR3: CASSPQGVNSGNTIYF; DNA: TGTGCCAGCTCACCACAGGGGGTCAACTCTGGAAACACCATATATTTT
J: TRBJ2-1; V: TRBV2; size: many; length: 16; D: -; CDR3: CASSEGGRSSYNEQFF; DNA: TGTGCCAGCAGTGAAGGGGGCAGGAGCTCCTACAATGAGCAGTTCTTC
J: TRBJ2-1; V: TRBV7-3; size: -; length: 14; D: TRBD2; CDR3: CASSRGLDYNEQFF; DNA: TGTGCCAGCAGCCGAGGACTAGACTACAATGAGCAGTTCTTC
J: TRBJ2-1; V: TRBV5-1; size: -; length: 15; D: -; CDR3: CASSNGQSSYNEQFF; DNA: TGCGCCAGCAGCAACGGACAGAGTTCCTACAATGAGCAGTTCTTC
J: TRBJ2-1; V: TRBV5-1; size: many; length: 13; D: TRBD1; CDR3: CASNHQGENEQFF; DNA: TGCGCCAGCAATCATCAGGGGGAGAATGAGCAGTTCTTC
J: TRBJ2-3; V: TRBV28; size: many; length: 14; D: -; CDR3: CASSSPHNGDTQYF; DNA: TGTGCCAGCAGCTCCCCCCACAACGGGGATACGCAGTATTTT
J: TRBJ2-7; V: TRBV7-9; size: -; length: 15; D: TRBD1; CDR3: CASSGPGDRNYEQYF; DNA: TGTGCCAGCAGCGGCCCCGGGGACAGAAATTACGAGCAGTACTTC